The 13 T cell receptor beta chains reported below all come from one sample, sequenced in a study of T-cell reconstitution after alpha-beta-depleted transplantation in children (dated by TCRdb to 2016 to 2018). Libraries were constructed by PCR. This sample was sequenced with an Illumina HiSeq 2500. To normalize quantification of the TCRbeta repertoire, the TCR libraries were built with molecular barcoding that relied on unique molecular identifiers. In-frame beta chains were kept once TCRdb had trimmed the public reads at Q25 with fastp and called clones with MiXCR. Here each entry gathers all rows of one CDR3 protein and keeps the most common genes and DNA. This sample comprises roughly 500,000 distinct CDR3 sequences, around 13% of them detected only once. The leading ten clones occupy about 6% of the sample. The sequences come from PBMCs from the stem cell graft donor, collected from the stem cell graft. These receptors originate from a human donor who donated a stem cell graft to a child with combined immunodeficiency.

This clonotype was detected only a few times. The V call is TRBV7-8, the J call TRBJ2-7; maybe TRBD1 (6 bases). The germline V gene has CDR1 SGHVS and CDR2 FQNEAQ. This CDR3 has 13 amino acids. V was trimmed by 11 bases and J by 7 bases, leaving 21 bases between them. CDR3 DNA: TGTGCCGGCTCCATCGGGACACAGGAAGAGCAGTACTTC. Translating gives CAGSIGTQEEQYF.

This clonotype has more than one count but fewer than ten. CDR3 amino acids: CATSREKGSNQPQHF. CDR3 nucleotide sequence: TGTGCCACCAGCAGGGAAAAGGGCAGCAATCAGCCCCAGCATTTT. This chain uses TRBV15 with TRBJ1-5, with D uncertain. CDR3 length equals 15 residues. Germline V gene sequence: CDR1 LNHNV, CDR2 YYDKDF (reference sequence). With 3 bases removed from V and 1 base from J, the gap between germline ends came to 10 bases. Drawing the rest from reference TRBV15 and TRBJ1-5, the complete variable domain is DAMVIQNPRYQVTQFGKPVTLSCSQTLNHNVMYWYQQKSSQAPKLLFHYYDKDFNNEADTPDNFQSRRPNTSFCFLDIRSPGLGDTAMYLCATSREKGSNQPQHFGDGTRLSIL.

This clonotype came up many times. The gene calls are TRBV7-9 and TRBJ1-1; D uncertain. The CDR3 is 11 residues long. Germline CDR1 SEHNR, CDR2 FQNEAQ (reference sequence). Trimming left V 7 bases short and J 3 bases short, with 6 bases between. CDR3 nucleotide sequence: TGTGCCAGCATCTTTGACACTGAAGCTTTCTTT. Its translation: CASIFDTEAFF.

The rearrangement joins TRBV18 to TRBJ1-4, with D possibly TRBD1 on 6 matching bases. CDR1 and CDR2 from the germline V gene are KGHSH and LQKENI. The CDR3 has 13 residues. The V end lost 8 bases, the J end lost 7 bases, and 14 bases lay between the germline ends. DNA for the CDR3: TGTGCCAGCGCCACAGGGTTATCTGAAAAACTGTTTTTT. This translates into CASATGLSEKLFF.

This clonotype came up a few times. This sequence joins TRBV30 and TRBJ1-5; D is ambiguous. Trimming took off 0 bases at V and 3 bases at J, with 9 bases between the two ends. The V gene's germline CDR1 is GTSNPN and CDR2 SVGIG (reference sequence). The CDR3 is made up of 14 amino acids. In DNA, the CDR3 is TGTGCCTGGAGTGTATGGCAGCTCAATCAGCCCCAGCATTTT. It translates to CAWSVWQLNQPQHF.

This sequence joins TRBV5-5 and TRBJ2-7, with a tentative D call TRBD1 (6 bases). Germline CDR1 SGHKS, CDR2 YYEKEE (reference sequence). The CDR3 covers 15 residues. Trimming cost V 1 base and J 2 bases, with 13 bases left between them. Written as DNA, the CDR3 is TGTGCCAGCAGCTTGTGGGACACCTCGACCTACGAGCAGTACTTC. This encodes CASSLWDTSTYEQYF. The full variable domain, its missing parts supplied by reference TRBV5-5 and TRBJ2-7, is DAGVTQSPTHLIKTRGQQVTLRCSPISGHKSVSWYQQVLGQGPQFIFQYYEKEERGRGNFPDRFSARQFPNYSSELNVNALLLGDSALYLCASSLWDTSTYEQYFGPGTRLTVT.

The CDR3 region is CSVADSTYEQYF. As DNA, the CDR3 is TGCAGCGTCGCTGACAGTACCTACGAGCAGTACTTC. This chain uses TRBV29-1 with TRBJ2-7, with a tentative D call TRBD1 (5 bases). The CDR3 extends over 12 amino acids. Germline V gene sequence: CDR1 SQVTM, CDR2 ANQGSEA. V dropped 6 bases and J dropped 2 bases, with 11 bases sitting between them.

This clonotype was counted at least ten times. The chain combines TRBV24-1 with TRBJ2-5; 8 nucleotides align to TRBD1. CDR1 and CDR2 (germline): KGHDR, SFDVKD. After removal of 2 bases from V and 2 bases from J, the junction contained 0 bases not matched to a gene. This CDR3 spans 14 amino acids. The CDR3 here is CATSDWTGQETQYF. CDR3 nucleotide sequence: TGTGCCACCAGTGATTGGACAGGGCAAGAGACCCAGTACTTC.

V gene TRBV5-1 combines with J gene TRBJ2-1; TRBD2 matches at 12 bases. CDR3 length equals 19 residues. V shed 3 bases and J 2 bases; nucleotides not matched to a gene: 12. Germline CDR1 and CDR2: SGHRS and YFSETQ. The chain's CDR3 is CASSSPRGLAGPTYNEQFF. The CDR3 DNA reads TGCGCCAGCAGCTCTCCAAGAGGACTAGCGGGGCCAACCTACAATGAGCAGTTCTTC.

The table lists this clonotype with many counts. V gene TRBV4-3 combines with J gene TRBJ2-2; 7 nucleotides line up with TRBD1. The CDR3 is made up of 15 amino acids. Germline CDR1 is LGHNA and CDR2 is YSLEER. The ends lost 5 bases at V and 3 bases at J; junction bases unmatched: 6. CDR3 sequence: CASSLDRDYTGELFF. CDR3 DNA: TGCGCCAGCAGCTTAGACAGGGATTACACCGGGGAGCTGTTTTTT.

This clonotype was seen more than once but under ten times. The CDR3 is CASSLTSGAYTDTQYF. The CDR3 DNA reads as TGTGCCAGCAGTTTAACTAGCGGGGCCTACACAGATACGCAGTATTTT. This chain connects TRBV28 to TRBJ2-3, with 10 bases fitting TRBD2. The CDR3 loop spans 16 amino acids. With V trimmed by 2 bases and J by 2 bases, 4 bases remained unmatched. Looked up from germline, CDR1 is MDHEN and CDR2 is SYDVKM.

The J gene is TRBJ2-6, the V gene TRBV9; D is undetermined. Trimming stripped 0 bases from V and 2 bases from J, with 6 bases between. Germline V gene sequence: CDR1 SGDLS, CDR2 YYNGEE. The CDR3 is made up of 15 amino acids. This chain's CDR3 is CASSVGSAGANVLTF. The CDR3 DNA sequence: TGTGCCAGCAGCGTAGGTTCTGCTGGGGCCAACGTCCTGACTTTC.

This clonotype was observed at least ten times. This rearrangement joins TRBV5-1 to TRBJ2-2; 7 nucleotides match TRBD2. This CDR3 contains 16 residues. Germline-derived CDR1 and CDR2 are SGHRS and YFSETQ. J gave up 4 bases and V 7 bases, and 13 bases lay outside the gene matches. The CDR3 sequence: CASHKSAGVGTGELFF. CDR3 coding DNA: TGCGCCAGCCACAAGTCCGCGGGAGTAGGCACCGGGGAGCTGTTTTTT.